Reported below is one T cell receptor beta chain. Germline-derived CDR1 and CDR2 are GTSNPN and SVGIG (reference sequence). The CDR3 contains 14 residues. Losses at the gene ends were 2 bases for V and 4 bases for J; bases not matched to a gene: 7. This record belongs to a study of blood T cell repertoires in COVID-19. Study information: The United States, Italy and Spain provided the acute and convalescent COVID-19 samples. Sample material is recorded as cDNA or gDNA derived from T cells, B-cell-depleted T cells, or PBMCs.

Original handling: Amplification from reference gene primers served as the basis for estimated nucleated cell counts. The protocol was immunoSEQ multiplex PCR, while the TCRdb copy is restricted to in-frame clones and leaves out a portion. D and trimming come from the DNA, and the V and J calls and clone size come from that table. The repertoire consists of some 250,000 clones, with roughly 80% occurring once and the leading ten covering less than 3.5%. This chain uses TRBV30 with TRBJ1-2; 7 bases line up with TRBD1. What was sequenced was peripheral blood. This TCR was recovered from a woman under 30 with acute or convalescent COVID-19. This CDR3 reads CAWSPGGPVYGYTF. In nucleotides, the CDR3 is TGTGCCTGGAGTCCAGGGGGTCCGGTCTATGGCTACACCTTC.